The clone carrying this T cell receptor beta chain was seen more than once but under ten times. This sample was taken from a study of blood T cells in healthy people across ages. A J-beta primer mix and a sample-barcoded 5' primer were used in a second PCR of about 7 to 12 cycles. Through a template-switch adaptor with 12 random nucleotides, each cDNA molecule received a tag. TCRdb itself ran the 5' RACE reads through MiXCR, one entry per CDR3 protein. Of some 1.1 million distinct CDR3 sequences listed, more than 30% are singletons. The TCR sequence derives from a young man in good health. Input material: blood.

CDR3 region: CAWSVRYYGYTF. CDR3 coding DNA: TGTGCCTGGAGTGTGAGGTACTATGGCTACACCTTC. The V and J genes are TRBV30 and TRBJ1-2; D unresolved. The ends were cut back, 0 bases at V and 3 bases at J, with 5 bases in the middle. Germline CDR1 reads GTSNPN; CDR2 reads SVGIG (reference sequence). The CDR3 length is 12 residues.